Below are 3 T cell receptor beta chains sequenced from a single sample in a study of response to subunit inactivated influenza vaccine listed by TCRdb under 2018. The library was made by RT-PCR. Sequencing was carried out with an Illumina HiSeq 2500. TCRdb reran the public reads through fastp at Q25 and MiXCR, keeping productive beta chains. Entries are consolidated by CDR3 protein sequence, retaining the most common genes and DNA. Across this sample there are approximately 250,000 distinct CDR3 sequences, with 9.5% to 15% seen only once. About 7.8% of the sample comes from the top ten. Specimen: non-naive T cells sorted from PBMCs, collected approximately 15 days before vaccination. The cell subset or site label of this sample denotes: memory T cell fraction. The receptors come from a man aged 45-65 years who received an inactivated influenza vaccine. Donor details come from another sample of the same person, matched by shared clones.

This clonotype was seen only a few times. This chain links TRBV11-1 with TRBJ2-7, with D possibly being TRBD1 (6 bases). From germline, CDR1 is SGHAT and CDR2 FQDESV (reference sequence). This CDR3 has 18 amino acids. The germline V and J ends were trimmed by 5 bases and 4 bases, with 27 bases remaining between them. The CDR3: CASSARGRGGSGVYEQYF. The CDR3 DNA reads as TGTGCCAGCAGCGCTCGGGGCAGGGGTGGTTCCGGGGTTTACGAGCAGTACTTC.

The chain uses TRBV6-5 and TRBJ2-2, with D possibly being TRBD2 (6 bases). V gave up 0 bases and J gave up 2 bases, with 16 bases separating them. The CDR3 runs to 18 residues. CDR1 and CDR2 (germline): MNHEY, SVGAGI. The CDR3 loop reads CASSYSRASGVNTGELFF. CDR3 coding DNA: TGTGCCAGCAGTTACTCGAGAGCGTCGGGGGTTAACACCGGGGAGCTGTTTTTT.

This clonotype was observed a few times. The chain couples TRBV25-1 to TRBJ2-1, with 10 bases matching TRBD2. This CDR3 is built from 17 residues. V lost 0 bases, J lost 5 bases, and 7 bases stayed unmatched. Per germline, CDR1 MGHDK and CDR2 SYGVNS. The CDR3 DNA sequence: TGTGCCAGCAGTGAATATTTAGCGGGGGGCTGGGACAATGAGCAGTTCTTC. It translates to CASSEYLAGGWDNEQFF.